Listed below are T cell receptor beta chains from one sample, sequenced in a study of T cells in Graves' hyperthyroidism and ophthalmopathy. TCRdb used MiXCR to reprocess the multiplex PCR reads, holding one entry per CDR3 protein. The sample has roughly 380,000 distinct CDR3 sequences, 11% to 15% seen once. The sequenced sample was blood. Source of these receptors: a woman in her sixties or seventies with Graves' hyperthyroidism. Each CDR3 is given with its conserved first and last residue. Each record gives: J gene, clone size, D gene, V gene, CDR3 protein, CDR3 DNA. D genes are given only for firm matches. The size field is filled for only some rows; it gives once, few, many or a size class.

TRBJ2-1 | once | NA | TRBV14 | CASSPSIAASYNEQFF | TGTGCCAGCAGCCCGTCGATAGCGGCCTCCTACAATGAGCAGTTCTTC
TRBJ2-2 | NA | TRBD1 | TRBV24-1 | CATSDRRGQGATGELFF | TGTGCCACCAGTGATCGGAGGGGACAGGGGGCGACCGGGGAGCTGTTTTTT
TRBJ2-7 | many | NA | TRBV2 | CASSGLAAIDEQYF | TGTGCCAGCAGTGGTTTAGCGGCCATCGACGAGCAGTACTTC
TRBJ1-2 | many | TRBD1 | TRBV7-9 | CASSLVGQGHGYTF | TGTGCCAGCAGCTTAGTCGGACAGGGGCACGGCTACACCTTC
TRBJ1-2 | many | NA | TRBV20-1 | CSALTGFESEGYTF | TGCAGTGCCCTTACCGGGTTCGAATCGGAAGGCTACACCTTC
TRBJ2-3 | NA | NA | TRBV7-3 | CASSLTGGGSDTQYF | TGTGCCAGCAGCTTAACTGGAGGGGGGTCGGATACGCAGTATTTT
TRBJ2-7 | many | NA | TRBV28 | CASRPPGRTYEQYF | TGTGCCAGCAGGCCCCCGGGACGGACCTACGAGCAGTACTTC
TRBJ1-6 | NA | NA | TRBV5-8 | CASSLGVLVGYNSPLHF | TGTGCCAGCAGCTTGGGGGTTTTAGTCGGCTATAATTCACCCCTCCACTTT
TRBJ2-7 | many | TRBD1 | TRBV29-1 | CSVQDRAYEQYF | TGCAGCGTTCAAGACAGGGCCTACGAGCAGTACTTC
TRBJ1-6 | many | NA | TRBV2 | CASSQERGSPLHF | TGTGCCAGCAGCCAGGAAAGAGGGTCACCCCTCCACTTT
TRBJ2-1 | NA | TRBD2 | TRBV12-5 | CASGLARLAKYNEQFF | TGTGCTAGTGGTTTGGCTAGACTAGCGAAGTACAATGAGCAGTTCTTC
TRBJ2-4 | few | NA | TRBV9 | CASSTSPKVAKNIQYF | TGTGCCAGCAGCACCTCACCGAAGGTGGCCAAAAACATTCAGTACTTC
TRBJ2-7 | few | NA | TRBV9 | CASSVAAGASYEQYF | TGTGCCAGCAGCGTAGCGGCGGGGGCCTCCTACGAGCAGTACTTC
TRBJ2-4 | NA | TRBD1 | TRBV14 | CASSQSGQGARAKNIQYF | TGTGCCAGCAGCCAATCCGGACAGGGGGCGCGGGCCAAAAACATTCAGTACTTC
TRBJ2-5 | many | TRBD2 | TRBV9 | CASSLGTSGSLRETQYF | TGTGCCAGCAGCCTCGGGACTAGCGGGAGTCTGAGGGAGACCCAGTACTTC